This T cell receptor beta chain was recovered during a study of T-cell reconstitution after alpha-beta-depleted transplantation in children. Study-wide results and caveats: Expanded graft clones numbering several hundred reportedly gave rise to alpha-beta T cells about two months after transplant.

As concerns this clonotype: Its antigen is unknown.

The CDR3 covers 14 residues. The V and J ends lost 4 bases and 3 bases, in that order; junction bases with no gene match: 6. Germline V gene lookup returns CDR1 DFQATT and CDR2 SNEGSKA (reference sequence). It was with unique molecular identifiers that the TCRbeta library was prepared. TCRdb recomputed calls from the PCR reads with MiXCR, one row per CDR3 protein. The sample holds around 960,000 distinct CDR3 sequences, about 31% seen once. Source: PBMCs, mostly from graft donor cells, taken 360 days after TCRalphabeta/CD19-depleted stem cell transplant. The receptor comes from a boy younger than two who had a stem cell transplant for SCID, so the T cells may come from the graft donor. The chain recombines TRBV20-1 with TRBJ1-3; TRBD1 matches 7 bases. The CDR3 spells CSATGGLGGNTIYF. CDR3 DNA sequence: TGCAGTGCTACAGGGGGACTAGGTGGAAACACCATATATTTT.